The clone carrying this TCR beta chain was counted at least ten times. The trim removed 4 bases at V and 1 base at J, leaving 4 bases unmatched. Germline V lookup: CDR1 SGHRS, CDR2 YFSETQ. The CDR3 length is 14 residues. This sample stems from a study of T-cell reconstitution after alpha-beta-depleted transplantation in children. The TCRbeta library was prepared with unique molecular identifiers. TCRdb re-called the PCR reads with MiXCR, one entry per CDR3 protein. This table holds approximately 83,000 distinct CDR3 sequences, 10% to 15% found once. The sample in question was PBMCs from the stem cell graft donor, obtained from the stem cell graft. The chain carries TRBV5-1 and TRBJ1-1; 7 bases match TRBD1. This sequence was found in a human donor who donated a stem cell graft to a child with inherited bone marrow failure. CDR3 in DNA: TGCGCCAGCAGCGTATGGACAGGGAACACTGAAGCTTTCTTT. Its translation: CASSVWTGNTEAFF.